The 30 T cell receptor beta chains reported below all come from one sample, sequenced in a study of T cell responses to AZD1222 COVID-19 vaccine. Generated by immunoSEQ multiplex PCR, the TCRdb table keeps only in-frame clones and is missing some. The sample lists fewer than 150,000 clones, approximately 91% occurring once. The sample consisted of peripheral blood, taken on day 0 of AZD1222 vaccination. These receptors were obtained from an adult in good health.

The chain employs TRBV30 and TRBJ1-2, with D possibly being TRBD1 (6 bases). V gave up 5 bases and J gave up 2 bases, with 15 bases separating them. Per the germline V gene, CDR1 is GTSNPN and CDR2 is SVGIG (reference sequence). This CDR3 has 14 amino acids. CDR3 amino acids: CAWGGGALNYGYTF. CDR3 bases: TGTGCCTGGGGCGGGGGGGCCCTGAACTATGGCTACACCTTC.

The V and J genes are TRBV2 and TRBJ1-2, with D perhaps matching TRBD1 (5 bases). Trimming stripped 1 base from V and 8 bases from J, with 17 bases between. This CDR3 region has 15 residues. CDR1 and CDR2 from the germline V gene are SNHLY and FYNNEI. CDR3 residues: CASSEGQGRVRGYTF. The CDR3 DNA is TGTGCCAGCAGTGAAGGTCAAGGCAGGGTGCGCGGCTACACCTTC. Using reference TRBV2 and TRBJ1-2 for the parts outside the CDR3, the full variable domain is EPEVTQTPSHQVTQMGQEVILRCVPISNHLYFYWYRQILGQKVEFLVSFYNNEISEKSEIFDDQFSVERPDGSNFTLKIRSTKLEDSAMYFCASSEGQGRVRGYTFGSGTRLTVV.

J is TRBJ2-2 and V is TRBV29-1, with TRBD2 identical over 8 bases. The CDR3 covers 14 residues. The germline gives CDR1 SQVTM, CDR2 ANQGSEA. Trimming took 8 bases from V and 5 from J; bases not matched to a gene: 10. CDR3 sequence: CSTGGIGWTGELFF. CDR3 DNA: TGCAGCACGGGGGGGATCGGTTGGACCGGGGAGCTGTTTTTT.

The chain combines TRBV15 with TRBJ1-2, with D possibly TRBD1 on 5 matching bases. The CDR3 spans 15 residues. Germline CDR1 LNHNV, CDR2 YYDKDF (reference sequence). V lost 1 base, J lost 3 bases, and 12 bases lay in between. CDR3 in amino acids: CATSRGVTGDYGYTF. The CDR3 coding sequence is TGTGCCACCAGCAGAGGAGTAACAGGAGACTATGGCTACACCTTC.

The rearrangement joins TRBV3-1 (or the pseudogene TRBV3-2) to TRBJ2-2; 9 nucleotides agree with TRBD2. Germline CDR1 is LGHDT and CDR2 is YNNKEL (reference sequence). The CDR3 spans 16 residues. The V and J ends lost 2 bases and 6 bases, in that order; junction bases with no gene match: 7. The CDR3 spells CASSQLIAGVAGELFF. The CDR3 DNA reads TGTGCCAGCAGCCAACTTATAGCGGGGGTAGCCGGGGAGCTGTTTTTT.

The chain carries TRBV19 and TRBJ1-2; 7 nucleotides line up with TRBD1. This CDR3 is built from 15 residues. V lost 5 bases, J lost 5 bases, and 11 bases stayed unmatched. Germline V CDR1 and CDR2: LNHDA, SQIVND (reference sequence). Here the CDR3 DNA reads TGTGCCAGTAGTGAAAATTGGACAGGAGATTATGGCTACACCTTC. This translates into CASSENWTGDYGYTF.

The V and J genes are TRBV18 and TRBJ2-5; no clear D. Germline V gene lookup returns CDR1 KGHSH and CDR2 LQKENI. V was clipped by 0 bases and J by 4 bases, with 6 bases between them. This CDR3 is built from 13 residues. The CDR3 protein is CASSPPAGETQYF. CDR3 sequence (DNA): TGTGCCAGCTCACCACCGGCAGGAGAGACCCAGTACTTC.

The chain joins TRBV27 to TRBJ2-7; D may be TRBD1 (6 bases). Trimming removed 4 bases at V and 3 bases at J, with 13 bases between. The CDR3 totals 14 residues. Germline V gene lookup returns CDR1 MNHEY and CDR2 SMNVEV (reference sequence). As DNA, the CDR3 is TGTGCCAGCAGTTCTGGGGGCTTCTACTACGAGCAGTACTTC. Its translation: CASSSGGFYYEQYF.

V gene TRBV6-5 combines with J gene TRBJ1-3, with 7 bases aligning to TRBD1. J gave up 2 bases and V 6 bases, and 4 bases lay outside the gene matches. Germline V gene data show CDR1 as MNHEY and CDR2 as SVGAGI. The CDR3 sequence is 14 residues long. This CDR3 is CASRLQGAGNTIYF. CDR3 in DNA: TGTGCCAGCAGACTCCAGGGGGCTGGAAACACCATATATTTT.

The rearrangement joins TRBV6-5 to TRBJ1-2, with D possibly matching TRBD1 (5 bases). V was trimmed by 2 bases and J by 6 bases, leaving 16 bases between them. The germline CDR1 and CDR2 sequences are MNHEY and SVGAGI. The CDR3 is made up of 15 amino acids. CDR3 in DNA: TGTGCCAGCAGTTACGCACCCCGGGGGGAGGATGGCTACACCTTC. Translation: CASSYAPRGEDGYTF.

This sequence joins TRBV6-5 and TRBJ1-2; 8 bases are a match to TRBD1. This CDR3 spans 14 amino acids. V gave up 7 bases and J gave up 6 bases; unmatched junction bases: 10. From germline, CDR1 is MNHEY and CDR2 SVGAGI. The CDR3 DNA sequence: TGTGCCAGCACGGGGGACAGGTTTTGGGATGGCTACACCTTC. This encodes CASTGDRFWDGYTF.

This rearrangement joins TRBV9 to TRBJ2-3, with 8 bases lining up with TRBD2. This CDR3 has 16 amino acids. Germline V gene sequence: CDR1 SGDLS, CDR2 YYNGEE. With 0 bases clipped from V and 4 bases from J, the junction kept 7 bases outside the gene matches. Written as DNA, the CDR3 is TGTGCCAGCAGCGTAGACAGCGGGGGCCTCCCAGATACGCAGTATTTT. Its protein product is CASSVDSGGLPDTQYF.

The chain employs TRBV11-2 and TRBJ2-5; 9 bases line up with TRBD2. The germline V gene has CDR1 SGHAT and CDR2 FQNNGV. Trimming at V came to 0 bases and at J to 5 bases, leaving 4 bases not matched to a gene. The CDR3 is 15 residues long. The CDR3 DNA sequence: TGTGCCAGCAGCTTAGAGCGGGGGGGCAGGGAGACCCAGTACTTC. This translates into CASSLERGGRETQYF.

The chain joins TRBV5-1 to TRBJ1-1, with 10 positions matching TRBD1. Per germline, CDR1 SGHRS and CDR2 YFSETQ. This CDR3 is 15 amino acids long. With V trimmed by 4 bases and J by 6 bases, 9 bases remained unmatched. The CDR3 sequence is CASSPGTGVSPEAFF. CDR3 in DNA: TGCGCCAGCAGCCCGGGGACAGGGGTATCGCCTGAAGCTTTCTTT. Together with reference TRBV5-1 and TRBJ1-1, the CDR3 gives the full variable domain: KAGVTQTPRYLIKTRGQQVTLSCSPISGHRSVSWYQQTPGQGLQFLFEYFSETQRNKGNFPGRFSGRQFSNSRSEMNVSTLELGDSALYLCASSPGTGVSPEAFFGQGTRLTVV.

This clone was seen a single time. As DNA, the CDR3 is TGTGCCAGCAGTGGCCATATTTCGGAAAAGGGCCCACCCTATGGCTACACCTTC. Translation gives CASSGHISEKGPPYGYTF. The rearrangement joins TRBV25-1 to TRBJ1-2; D gene uncertain. The CDR3 extends over 18 amino acids. CDR1 is MGHDK, CDR2 SYGVNS, per germline. Trimming left V 4 bases short and J 4 bases short, with 25 bases between.

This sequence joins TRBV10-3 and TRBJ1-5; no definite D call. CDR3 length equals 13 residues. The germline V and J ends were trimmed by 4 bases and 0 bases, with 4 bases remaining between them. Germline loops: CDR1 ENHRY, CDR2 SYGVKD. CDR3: CAISASSNQPQHF. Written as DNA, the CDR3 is TGTGCCATCAGTGCCTCTAGCAATCAGCCCCAGCATTTT.

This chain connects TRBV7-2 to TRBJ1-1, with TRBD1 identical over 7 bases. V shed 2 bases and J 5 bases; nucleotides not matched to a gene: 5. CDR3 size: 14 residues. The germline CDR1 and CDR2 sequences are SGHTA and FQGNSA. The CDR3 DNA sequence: TGTGCCAGCAGCTTACAGGGGGTGGGAACTGAAGCTTTCTTT. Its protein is CASSLQGVGTEAFF.

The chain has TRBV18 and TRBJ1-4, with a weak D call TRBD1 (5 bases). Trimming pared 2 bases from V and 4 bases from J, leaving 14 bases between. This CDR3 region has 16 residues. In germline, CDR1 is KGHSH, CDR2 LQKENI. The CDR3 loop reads CASSPTIRGLNEKLFF. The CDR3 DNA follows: TGTGCCAGCTCACCAACAATCCGGGGCCTTAATGAAAAACTGTTTTTT.

In DNA, the CDR3 is TGCAGTGCCGCAGGCTACGAGCAGTACTTC. Its protein product is CSAAGYEQYF. The chain is built from TRBV20-1 and TRBJ2-7, with D hard to call. The germline gives CDR1 DFQATT, CDR2 SNEGSKA (reference sequence). Trimming pared 6 bases from V and 3 bases from J, leaving 6 bases between. CDR3 length: 10 residues.

The CDR3 sequence is CASSLVTGWAFF. DNA for the CDR3: TGTGCCAGCAGTCTAGTGACAGGGTGGGCTTTCTTT. V and J are TRBV12-3 or TRBV12-4 and TRBJ1-1, with 7 bases matching TRBD1. J lost 11 bases, V lost 5 bases, and 8 bases had no gene match. The CDR3 extends over 12 amino acids.

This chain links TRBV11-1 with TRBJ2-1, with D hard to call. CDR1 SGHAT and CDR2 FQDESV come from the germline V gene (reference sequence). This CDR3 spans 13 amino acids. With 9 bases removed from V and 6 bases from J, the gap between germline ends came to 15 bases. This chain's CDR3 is CASRSPQPNEQFF. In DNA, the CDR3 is TGTGCCAGTCGTTCTCCGCAGCCCAATGAGCAGTTCTTC.

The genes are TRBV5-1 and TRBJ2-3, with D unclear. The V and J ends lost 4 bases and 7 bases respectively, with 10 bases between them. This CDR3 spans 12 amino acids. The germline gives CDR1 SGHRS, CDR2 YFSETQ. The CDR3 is CASSSPTYTQYF. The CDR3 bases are TGCGCCAGCAGCAGCCCGACTTATACGCAGTATTTT.

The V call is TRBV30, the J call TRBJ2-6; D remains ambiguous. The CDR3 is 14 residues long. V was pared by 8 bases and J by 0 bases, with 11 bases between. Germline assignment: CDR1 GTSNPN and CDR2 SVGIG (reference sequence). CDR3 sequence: CAGSGSSGANVLTF. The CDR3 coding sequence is TGTGCCGGGTCCGGATCCTCTGGGGCCAACGTCCTGACTTTC.

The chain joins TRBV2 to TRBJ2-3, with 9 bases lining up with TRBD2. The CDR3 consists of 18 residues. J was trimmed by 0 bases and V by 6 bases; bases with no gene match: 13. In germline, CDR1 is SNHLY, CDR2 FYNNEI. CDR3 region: CASSRGLAADTSTDTQYF. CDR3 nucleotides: TGTGCCAGCAGCCGGGGACTAGCAGCCGACACTAGCACAGATACGCAGTATTTT.

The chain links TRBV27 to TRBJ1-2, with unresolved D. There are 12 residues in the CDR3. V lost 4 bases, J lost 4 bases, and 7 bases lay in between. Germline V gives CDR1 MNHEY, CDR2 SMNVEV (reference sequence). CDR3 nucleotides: TGTGCCAGCAGTTCCCGTGGCTATGGCTACACCTTC. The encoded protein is CASSSRGYGYTF.

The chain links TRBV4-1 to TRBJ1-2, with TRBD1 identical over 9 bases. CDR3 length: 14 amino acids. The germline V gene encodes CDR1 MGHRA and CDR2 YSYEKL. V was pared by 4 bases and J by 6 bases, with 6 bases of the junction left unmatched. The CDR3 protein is CASSRIQGADGYTF. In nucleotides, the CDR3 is TGCGCCAGCAGCCGGATACAGGGGGCCGATGGCTACACCTTC.

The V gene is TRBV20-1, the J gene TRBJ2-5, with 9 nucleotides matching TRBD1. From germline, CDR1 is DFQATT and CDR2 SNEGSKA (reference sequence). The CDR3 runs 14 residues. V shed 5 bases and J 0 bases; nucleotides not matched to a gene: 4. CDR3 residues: CSAGGQGYQETQYF. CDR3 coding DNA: TGCAGTGCTGGTGGACAGGGGTACCAAGAGACCCAGTACTTC.

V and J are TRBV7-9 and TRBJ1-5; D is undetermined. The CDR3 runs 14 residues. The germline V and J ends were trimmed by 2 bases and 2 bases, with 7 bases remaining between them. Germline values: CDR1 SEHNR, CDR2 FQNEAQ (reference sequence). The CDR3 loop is CASSLPGGNQPQHF. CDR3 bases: TGTGCCAGCAGCTTACCCGGGGGCAATCAGCCCCAGCATTTT.

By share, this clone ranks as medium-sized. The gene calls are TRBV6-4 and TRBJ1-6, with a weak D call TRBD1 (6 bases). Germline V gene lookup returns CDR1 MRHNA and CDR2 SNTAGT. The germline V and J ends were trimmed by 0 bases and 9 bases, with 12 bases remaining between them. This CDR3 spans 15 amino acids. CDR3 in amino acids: CASSDSQGTGSPLHF. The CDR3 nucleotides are TGTGCCAGCAGTGACTCGCAGGGGACCGGTTCACCCCTCCACTTT.

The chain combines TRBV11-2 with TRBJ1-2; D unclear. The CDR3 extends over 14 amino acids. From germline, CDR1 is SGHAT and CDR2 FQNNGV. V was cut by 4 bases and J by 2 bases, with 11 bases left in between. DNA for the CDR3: TGTGCCAGCAGCTCCTCGGGTGGGAACTATGGCTACACCTTC. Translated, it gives CASSSSGGNYGYTF.